This T cell receptor (beta chain) was found in a study of blood T cell repertoires in COVID-19. Study-wide context: Acute-phase and convalescent COVID-19 samples originated in the United States, Italy and Spain.

The data were produced by immunoSEQ multiplex PCR, yet TCRdb's version contains in-frame clones alone and is incomplete. The repertoire holds about 97,000 clones, with about 85% as singletons. The CDR3 consists of 15 residues. Germline values: CDR1 LNHDA, CDR2 SQIVND (reference sequence). The germline V and J ends were trimmed by 3 bases and 0 bases, with 9 bases remaining between them. The gene calls are TRBV19 and TRBJ1-5; no clear D. The receptor's source is a man between 60 and 70 years old with acute or convalescent COVID-19. The sample was peripheral blood. CDR3: CASSMREYSNQPQHF. The DNA of the CDR3 is TGTGCCAGTAGTATGAGGGAATATAGCAATCAGCCCCAGCATTTT.